Presented here are 10 T cell receptor beta chains from one specimen sequenced in a study of OX40 agonist ivuxolimab in advanced cancers. Data came from immunoSEQ multiplex PCR; TCRdb stores just in-frame clones and leaves some out. The data show approximately 69,000 clones, around 85% seen once. The specimen comprised CD4+ or CD8+ T cells sorted from blood, sampled in a trial of the OX40 agonist ivuxolimab. The receptors derive from an adult with an advanced solid tumor such as melanoma, head and neck, liver or kidney cancer.

V usage is TRBV7-8 and J usage is TRBJ1-1; 9 nucleotides line up with TRBD1. Germline V gene lookup returns CDR1 SGHVS and CDR2 FQNEAQ. The CDR3 has 14 amino acids. J lost 4 bases, V lost 1 base, and 1 base had no gene match. This CDR3 reads CASSLVGQGTEAFF. The DNA for the CDR3 is TGTGCCAGCAGCTTAGTGGGACAGGGCACTGAAGCTTTCTTT.

J is TRBJ2-5 and V is TRBV7-9; D may match TRBD1 or TRBD2 (5 bases each). V lost 4 bases and J 3 bases, leaving 12 bases between the germline ends. The V gene's germline CDR1 is SEHNR and CDR2 FQNEAQ (reference sequence). The CDR3 loop spans 14 amino acids. The CDR3 DNA reads TGTGCCAGCAGCTATCCGGGACCCGAAGAGACCCAGTACTTC. Translated, it gives CASSYPGPEETQYF.

This clone has only a few counts. The rearrangement uses TRBV28 and TRBJ2-3; D might be TRBD1 (6 bases). Trimming left V 4 bases short and J 0 bases short, with 20 bases between. The CDR3 has 18 residues. Germline loops: CDR1 MDHEN, CDR2 SYDVKM. CDR3 in DNA: TGTGCCAGCAGTTCCCCGTCACAGGGATCCCTTAGCACAGATACGCAGTATTTT. Its protein is CASSSPSQGSLSTDTQYF.

V usage is TRBV9 and J usage is TRBJ1-2; TRBD1 agrees at 10 bases. The CDR3 totals 13 residues. Trimming at V came to 2 bases and at J to 9 bases, leaving 4 bases not matched to a gene. Germline assignment: CDR1 SGDLS and CDR2 YYNGEE. The CDR3 sequence is CASSVRDRGSYTF. CDR3 in DNA: TGTGCCAGCAGCGTTAGGGACAGGGGTAGCTACACCTTC. Drawing the rest from reference TRBV9 and TRBJ1-2, the complete variable domain is DSGVTQTPKHLITATGQRVTLRCSPRSGDLSVYWYQQSLDQGLQFLIQYYNGEERAKGNILERFSAQQFPDLHSELNLSSLELGDSALYFCASSVRDRGSYTFGSGTRLTVV.

V and J are TRBV2 and TRBJ1-5; D unclear. This CDR3 comprises 16 residues. Germline V gene sequence: CDR1 SNHLY, CDR2 FYNNEI. V was cut by 6 bases and J by 0 bases, with 15 bases left in between. This chain's CDR3 is CASRIRDNYSNQPQHF. The CDR3 DNA reads as TGTGCCAGCAGAATACGGGATAACTATAGCAATCAGCCCCAGCATTTT.

The chain couples TRBV10-1 to TRBJ2-1; the match to TRBD1 covers 10 bases. The CDR3 contains 14 residues. V trimming: 3 bases; J trimming: 7 bases; junction bases outside the gene matches: 3. Per the germline V gene, CDR1 is WNHNN and CDR2 is SYGVQD (reference sequence). CDR3 DNA sequence: TGCGCCAGCAGTGACCCGGGACAGGGGAATGAGCAGTTCTTC. It translates to CASSDPGQGNEQFF.

This CDR3 reads CASSDRATGELFF. In nucleotides, the CDR3 is TGTGCCAGCAGTGATCGGGCCACCGGGGAGCTGTTTTTT. This rearrangement joins TRBV6-1 to TRBJ2-2; D gene unclear. Germline loops: CDR1 MNHNS, CDR2 SASEGT. The V gene lost 3 bases and the J gene lost 4 bases, with 6 bases spanning the gap. There are 13 residues in the CDR3.

This clone was found a few times. This chain connects TRBV6-5 to TRBJ2-3; a possible D gene is TRBD2 (6 bases). Looked up from germline, CDR1 is MNHEY and CDR2 is SVGAGI. The V end was cut by 2 bases, the J end by 3 bases, with 15 bases between. The CDR3 spans 16 residues. The CDR3, as DNA: TGTGCCAGCAGTTACCGGAAGGGACTGCCAACAGATACGCAGTATTTT. This encodes CASSYRKGLPTDTQYF.

The chain recombines TRBV30 with TRBJ2-3; D gene unclear. The germline V gene encodes CDR1 GTSNPN and CDR2 SVGIG (reference sequence). Trimming shortened V by 2 bases and J by 2 bases, and 2 bases separated the two germline ends. The CDR3 is made up of 11 amino acids. CDR3 region: CAWSSTDTQYF. The CDR3, as DNA: TGTGCCTGGAGTTCCACAGATACGCAGTATTTT.

CDR3 sequence (DNA): TGCAGCGTTGTGACAGGGCAGGGGGAAAATCTTCGCACAGATACGCAGTATTTT. As protein: CSVVTGQGENLRTDTQYF. This sequence joins TRBV29-1 and TRBJ2-3; TRBD1 agrees at 7 bases. The V segment lost 4 bases and the J segment 1 base; nucleotides outside the gene matches: 17. Germline values: CDR1 SQVTM, CDR2 ANQGSEA. This CDR3 has 18 amino acids.